The present TCR beta chain was sequenced within a study of blood T cells in healthy people across ages. V shed 1 base and J 13 bases; nucleotides not matched to a gene: 19. This CDR3 has 18 residues. A J-beta primer mix and a sample-barcoded 5' primer were used in a second PCR of roughly 7 to 12 cycles. TCRdb used MiXCR to reprocess the 5' RACE reads, holding one entry per CDR3 protein. This sample has roughly 730,000 distinct CDR3 sequences, with 56% found just once. The sample taken for sequencing was blood. V gene TRBV12-3 or TRBV12-4 combines with J gene TRBJ2-1; 10 nucleotides match TRBD2. The receptor was derived from a man aged 35 to 55 in good health. The CDR3, as DNA: TGTGCCAGCAGTTTAGTCCCCCTGGGACTAGCGTCTCAAGAGACCCAGTTCTTC. It yields the protein CASSLVPLGLASQETQFF.